This record concerns one TCR beta chain sequence. The sample belongs to a study of tissue T cells after allogeneic stem cell transplantation. The repertoire was sequenced with immunoSEQ multiplex PCR; TCRdb's copy has only in-frame clones and lacks some. Among about 43,000 clones listed, roughly 92% were seen once. The germline CDR1 and CDR2 sequences are MNHEY and SVGEGT. The CDR3 runs 20 residues. The V and J ends lost 4 bases and 0 bases, in that order; junction bases with no gene match: 14. This clonotype was sampled from a woman between 35 and 75 years old who later had graft-versus-host disease after an allogeneic stem cell transplant. Sequenced material: blood, taken before transplantation. This chain links TRBV6-2 or TRBV6-3 with TRBJ2-7; 14 positions match TRBD2. The CDR3: CASSSHSLGLAGGSSYEQYF. The CDR3 nucleotides read TGTGCCAGCAGTTCCCATTCCCTCGGACTAGCGGGAGGCAGCTCCTACGAGCAGTACTTC.